The clone carrying this TCR beta chain was detected once. What it recognizes is unknown. This record belongs to a study of cytomegalovirus exposure and HLA in healthy donors. The J segment lost 5 bases and the V segment lost 2 bases, leaving 14 bases of the junction unmatched. CDR3 size: 17 residues. Germline V gene data show CDR1 as SGHNT and CDR2 as YYREEE (reference sequence). Researchers ran the PCR with 60 Vbeta and 13 Jbeta primers. TCRdb's table, derived via immunoSEQ multiplex PCR, lists solely in-frame clones and lacks some. This sample carries about 83,000 clones, roughly 81% of them seen once, and the ten largest clones take 1.9%. Points from the study as a whole: According to a later analysis, donors in an Asian-associated ancestry cluster reportedly had fewer N-insertions than the roughly 640-donor mean. What TCR beta sequences reportedly achieved was accurate prediction of HLA-A and HLA-B alleles in most subjects.

The chain links TRBV5-4 to TRBJ2-3; 7 bases line up with TRBD1. This TCR was recovered from a woman in her 30s in good health and CMV-seronegative. Sequenced material: PBMCs. In DNA, the CDR3 is TGTGCCAGCAGCTTCCTGCCGGGACAGAAGGTGGGAGATACGCAGTATTTT. This sequence encodes CASSFLPGQKVGDTQYF.